The T cell receptor (beta chain) described here comes from a study of T-cell reconstitution after alpha-beta-depleted transplantation in children. Regarding the study as a whole: At around two months after transplant, the alpha-beta T cells were reportedly derived from several hundred expanded clones that came from non-depleted graft cells.

The length of the CDR3 is 14 residues. Germline-derived CDR1 and CDR2 are PRHDT and FYEKMQ (reference sequence). V was clipped by 5 bases and J by 8 bases, with 15 bases between them. This sample's TCRbeta library carried unique molecular identifier barcodes. TCRdb reanalysed the PCR reads using MiXCR and keeps one entry per CDR3 protein. The sample records approximately 500,000 distinct CDR3 sequences, roughly 30% being singletons. Concerning this clonotype itself: Its antigen is unidentified.

The specimen was PBMCs, collected before TCRalphabeta/CD19-depleted stem cell transplant. This chain links TRBV13 with TRBJ1-4; the D gene is possibly TRBD1 (6 bases). This TCR derives from a boy in the first two years of life with Wiskott-Aldrich syndrome, due to receive a stem cell transplant. The CDR3 DNA reads as TGTGCCAGCAGCCGACGTGGGGGCGTAGAAAAACTGTTTTTT. This codes for CASSRRGGVEKLFF. Filled out from reference TRBV13 and TRBJ1-4, the complete variable domain reads AAGVIQSPRHLIKEKRETATLKCYPIPRHDTVYWYQQGPGQDPQFLISFYEKMQSDKGSIPDRFSAQQFSDYHSELNMSSLELGDSALYFCASSRRGGVEKLFFGSGTQLSVL.